The rows below give T cell receptor beta chains drawn from one sample of a study of shared T cell receptors in the human thymus. Measured with immunoSEQ multiplex PCR; TCRdb has only the in-frame clones, and not every one. Of hundreds of thousands of clones listed, 87% are singletons. The data also belong to a second study, concerning human thymus T cells.

Source material: thymocytes. Receptors were obtained from a boy under two years old with a congenital heart defect. Each CDR3 is given with its conserved first and last residue. D genes are given only for firm matches. Clone size, where shown, is once, few, many, or a class for clones that have expanded.

d_gene	v_gene	abundance	j_gene	CDR3aa	CDR3nt
.	TRBV11-3	.	TRBJ2-7	CASSLDNSYEQYF	TGTGCCAGCAGCTTAGATAACTCCTACGAGCAGTACTTC
TRBD1	TRBV27	.	TRBJ2-7	CASSLRTGPNEQYF	TGTGCCAGCAGTTTAAGGACAGGGCCTAACGAGCAGTACTTC
TRBD2	TRBV7-9	.	TRBJ2-1	CASSLGRGDEQFF	TGTGCCAGCAGCTTAGGCCGGGGGGATGAGCAGTTCTTC
.	TRBV28	.	TRBJ2-6	CASEQGRSGANVLTF	TGTGCCAGCGAACAGGGGAGGTCTGGGGCCAACGTCCTGACTTTC
.	TRBV4-1	once	TRBJ1-2	CASSQPDLDTSGYTF	TGCGCCAGCAGCCAGCCCGATTTGGATACTAGCGGCTACACCTTC
TRBD1	TRBV7-9	few	TRBJ2-2	CASSLAHRGLTGELFF	TGTGCCAGCAGCTTAGCGCACAGGGGGCTTACCGGGGAGCTGTTTTTT
TRBD2	TRBV5-6	.	TRBJ2-1	CASSLVKREGLGSYNEQFF	TGTGCCAGCAGCTTGGTCAAGCGGGAGGGCCTCGGCTCCTACAATGAGCAGTTCTTC
TRBD1	TRBV4-2	.	TRBJ1-3	CASSPLTGDRNTIYF	TGTGCCAGCAGCCCACTGACAGGGGATCGAAACACCATATATTTT
.	TRBV6-5	.	TRBJ2-3	CASSDGDSTDTQYF	TGTGCCAGCAGTGACGGGGACTCCACAGATACGCAGTATTTT
.	TRBV4-3	few	TRBJ1-3	CASSQDRDLRSGNTIYF	TGCGCCAGCAGCCAAGATCGGGATCTTCGCTCTGGAAACACCATATATTTT
.	TRBV21-1	.	TRBJ2-5	CASSKVVADQETQYF	TGTGCCAGCAGCAAAGTGGTGGCGGATCAAGAGACCCAGTACTTC
TRBD2	TRBV27	.	TRBJ2-1	CASGLERGPNEQFF	TGTGCCAGCGGGCTCGAGCGGGGGCCCAATGAGCAGTTCTTC
TRBD2	TRBV27	.	TRBJ2-1	CASKIREGDEQFF	TGTGCCAGCAAAATCCGGGAGGGTGATGAGCAGTTCTTC
TRBD1	TRBV9	.	TRBJ1-6	CASSHGQGGNSPLHF	TGTGCCAGCAGCCACGGACAGGGGGGCAATTCACCCCTCCACTTT
TRBD2	TRBV11-2	.	TRBJ2-1	CASNPGTSNEQFF	TGTGCCAGTAACCCCGGGACTAGTAATGAGCAGTTCTTC
.	TRBV4-3	.	TRBJ2-2	CASSQGDYTGELFF	TGCGCCAGCAGCCAAGGGGACTACACCGGGGAGCTGTTTTTT
TRBD1	TRBV30	.	TRBJ1-1	CAWFRDRVNTEAFF	TGTGCCTGGTTCCGGGACAGGGTCAACACTGAAGCCTTCTTT
.	TRBV6-5	.	TRBJ1-5	CASRYTQGGQPQHF	TGTGCCAGCAGGTATACACAGGGTGGCCAGCCCCAGCATTTT
TRBD1	TRBV19	once	TRBJ2-3	CASSKEGTGQGGTGVPPDTQYF	TGTGCCAGTAGTAAAGAAGGGACGGGACAGGGAGGTACGGGAGTTCCCCCAGATACGCAGTATTTT
TRBD2	TRBV4-1	.	TRBJ2-1	CASSQDFVAGPYNEQFF	TGCGCCAGCAGCCAAGATTTTGTAGCGGGACCCTACAATGAGCAGTTCTTC
.	TRBV19	.	TRBJ1-5	CASVSWHLGAGNQPQHF	TGTGCCAGCGTGAGCTGGCACCTCGGGGCGGGGAATCAGCCCCAGCATTTT
.	TRBV2	once	TRBJ1-1	CASSVRGSVTEAFF	TGTGCCAGCAGTGTCAGGGGAAGCGTCACTGAAGCTTTCTTT
TRBD2	TRBV15	.	TRBJ2-7	CATSRGLAGSYEQYF	TGTGCCACCAGCAGGGGACTAGCGGGGTCCTACGAGCAGTACTTC
TRBD1	TRBV28	once	TRBJ2-1	CASSFRGSYNEQFF	TGTGCCAGCAGTTTCAGGGGGTCCTACAATGAGCAGTTCTTC
TRBD2	TRBV5-1	.	TRBJ2-7	CASSFVSVAGGARLHEQYF	TGCGCCAGCAGCTTCGTTAGCGTAGCGGGAGGGGCCCGGTTGCACGAGCAGTACTTC
TRBD2	TRBV4-3	.	TRBJ2-5	CASSQHKREWEETQYF	TGCGCCAGCAGCCAACATAAGCGGGAGTGGGAAGAGACCCAGTACTTC
TRBD1	TRBV5-8	once	TRBJ1-2	CASSLEVSGQGALGYTF	TGTGCCAGCAGCTTGGAGGTCTCGGGACAGGGGGCTTTAGGCTACACCTTC
TRBD2	TRBV7-8	.	TRBJ2-7	CASSGRGTSGRSYEQYF	TGTGCCAGCAGCGGACGAGGGACTAGCGGGAGGAGCTACGAGCAGTACTTC
.	TRBV6-5	.	TRBJ1-6	CASSSSQGHSPLHF	TGTGCCAGCAGCTCCTCACAGGGCCATTCACCCCTCCACTTT